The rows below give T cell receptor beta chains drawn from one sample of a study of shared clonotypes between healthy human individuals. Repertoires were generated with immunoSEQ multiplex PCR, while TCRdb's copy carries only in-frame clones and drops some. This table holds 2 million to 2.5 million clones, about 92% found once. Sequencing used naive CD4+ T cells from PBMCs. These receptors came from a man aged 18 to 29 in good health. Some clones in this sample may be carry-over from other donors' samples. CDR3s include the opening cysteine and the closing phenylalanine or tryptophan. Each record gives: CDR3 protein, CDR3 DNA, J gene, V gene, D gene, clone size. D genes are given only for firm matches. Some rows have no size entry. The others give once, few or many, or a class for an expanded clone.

CASSRRGQGWPGELFF TGTGCCAGTAGCCGTAGGGGACAGGGTTGGCCCGGGGAGCTGTTTTTT TRBJ2-2 TRBV19 TRBD1 -
CASSYSNPYEQYF TGTGCCAGCAGTTACTCTAATCCCTACGAGCAGTACTTC TRBJ2-7 TRBV6-5 - -
CASSSGTAQETQYF TGTGCCAGTAGTTCCGGGACAGCCCAAGAGACCCAGTACTTC TRBJ2-5 TRBV19 TRBD1 -
CASSLWAGGRYEQYF TGTGCCAGCAGTTTATGGGCGGGAGGGCGGTACGAGCAGTACTTC TRBJ2-7 TRBV28 TRBD2 few
CASGRQNYGYTF TGTGCCAGCGGACGACAGAACTATGGCTACACCTTC TRBJ1-2 TRBV7-2 - -
CASSVGVAGLDTQYF TGTGCCAGCAGCGTAGGGGTAGCGGGATTGGATACGCAGTATTTT TRBJ2-3 TRBV9 TRBD2 -
CSAKVGPNEKLFF TGCAGCGCCAAGGTTGGACCTAATGAAAAACTGTTTTTT TRBJ1-4 TRBV29-1 - -
CATSRDPGDTQYF TGTGCCACCAGCAGAGATCCGGGAGATACGCAGTATTTT TRBJ2-3 TRBV15 - once
CASSVEASRPKQFF TGTGCCAGCAGCGTAGAGGCTAGCCGACCCAAGCAGTTCTTC TRBJ2-1 TRBV9 - -
CASSLGGDRGRLYNEQFF TGTGCCAGCAGCTTAGGAGGGGACAGGGGGCGATTGTACAATGAGCAGTTCTTC TRBJ2-1 TRBV7-9 TRBD1 -
CASSVRLAGVGNEQFF TGTGCCAGCAGCGTTAGACTAGCGGGAGTCGGCAATGAGCAGTTCTTC TRBJ2-1 TRBV9 TRBD2 -
CASSFRAPGGYTF TGTGCCAGCAGCTTCAGGGCGCCAGGTGGCTACACCTTC TRBJ1-2 TRBV5-8 - -
CASSSGAGGRGYTF TGTGCCAGCAGTTCGGGGGCAGGGGGCCGGGGCTACACCTTC TRBJ1-2 TRBV28 TRBD1 -
CASSQVGASFVYEQYF TGTGCCAGCAGCCAAGTGGGGGCTAGTTTTGTCTACGAGCAGTACTTC TRBJ2-7 TRBV4-2 - once
CASSLPPGDGNTIYF TGTGCCAGCAGCTTACCCCCAGGGGATGGAAACACCATATATTTT TRBJ1-3 TRBV11-2 - -
CASSLHVGQGQPQHF TGTGCCAGCAGCCTCCACGTGGGACAGGGTCAGCCCCAGCATTTT TRBJ1-5 TRBV7-2 TRBD1 -
CASSPTGYEQYF TGTGCCAGCAGCCCGACAGGCTACGAGCAGTACTTC TRBJ2-7 TRBV11-3 - once
CASTPRRGTGSYEQYF TGTGCCAGCACCCCACGTCGGGGGACAGGGTCTTACGAGCAGTACTTC TRBJ2-7 TRBV28 TRBD1 -
CASSGGGYGYTF TGTGCCAGCAGCGGAGGGGGCTATGGCTACACCTTC TRBJ1-2 TRBV25-1 - -
CASSLIPPAVYNSNQPQHF TGTGCCAGCAGTTTAATCCCCCCTGCAGTTTATAATAGCAATCAGCCCCAGCATTTT TRBJ1-5 TRBV28 - -
CATSGGQLGQGKSEAFF TGTGCCACCAGCGGAGGCCAGCTGGGACAGGGAAAGTCTGAAGCTTTCTTT TRBJ1-1 TRBV15 TRBD1 -
CASSLVGPSYNEQFF TGTGCCAGCAGCTTAGTTGGTCCATCCTACAATGAGCAGTTCTTC TRBJ2-1 TRBV7-2 - -
CASSRDNYEQYF TGTGCCAGCAGCAGAGACAACTACGAGCAGTACTTC TRBJ2-7 TRBV5-4 - once
CAWSDTYNEQFF TGTGCCTGGAGTGACACCTACAATGAGCAGTTCTTC TRBJ2-1 TRBV30 - -